The clone carrying this T cell receptor beta chain was detected only a few times. The antigen remains undetermined. Cycle 7 day 1, cycle 4 day 1, and baseline were the timepoints at which blood was sampled. This sample is drawn from a study of OX40 agonist ivuxolimab in advanced cancers. Data came from immunoSEQ multiplex PCR; TCRdb stores just in-frame clones and leaves some out. Counted here are about 27,000 clones, 85% occurring once; the ten biggest clones make up about 44%. Germline loops: CDR1 SGHTA, CDR2 FQGNSA. CDR3 length equals 15 residues. The J segment lost 2 bases and the V segment lost 0 bases, leaving 2 bases of the junction unmatched. Whole-study findings and limits: Also showing low normalized T-cell clonal expansion were some of the nonresponders.

Sequences were derived from CD4+ or CD8+ T cells sorted from blood, sampled in a trial of the OX40 agonist ivuxolimab. The rearrangement joins TRBV7-2 to TRBJ2-7; 9 nucleotides align to TRBD2. The receptor's source is an adult with an advanced solid tumor such as melanoma, head and neck, liver or kidney cancer. The DNA of the CDR3 is TGTGCCAGCAGCTTAGCTGGCGGGGGGGCCTACGAGCAGTACTTC. This translates into CASSLAGGGAYEQYF.